These T cell receptor beta chains were read from a single sample in a study of PD-1 blockade in classical Hodgkin lymphoma. Assay used: immunoSEQ multiplex PCR; TCRdb lists only in-frame clones, some missing. The table lists roughly 86,000 clones, approximately 83% of them singletons, with approximately 17% in the top ten. Sample: peripheral blood mononuclear cells (PBMCs), taken before the fourth cycle of nivolumab. The receptors were gathered from a human donor with classical Hodgkin lymphoma. Both conserved end residues are part of each CDR3.

V	J	CDR3
TRBV5-4	TRBJ1-2	CASSPPGTDYGYTF
TRBV5-5	TRBJ2-7	CASSPTGQVTYEQYF
TRBV5-1	TRBJ2-4	CASSRGVGNIQYF
TRBV5-6	TRBJ2-5	CASSSIGRKETQYF
TRBV19	TRBJ1-2	CASSIDLGQGKYGYTF
TRBV19	TRBJ2-2	CASSIRGNGELFF
TRBV5-4	TRBJ1-1	CASSSAQGGNTEAFF
TRBV19	TRBJ1-1	CATTGRSTEAFF
TRBV5-1	TRBJ2-7	CASSLRISGRVYEQYF
TRBV2	TRBJ2-5	CASSLQGREETQYF
TRBV5-1	TRBJ2-5	CASRRYREQETQYF
TRBV19	TRBJ2-2	CASSMVGTSGKNTGELFF
TRBV5-1	TRBJ2-7	CASSLDGTRPYEQYF
TRBV10-3	TRBJ2-3	CAIGDSPSTDTQYF
TRBV6-5	TRBJ2-1	CASSQGQLNEQFF
TRBV5-8	TRBJ1-1	CASSLGLGNMNTEAFF
TRBV4-3	TRBJ2-1	CASSQGFWGLGTRAHEQFF
TRBV4-1	TRBJ2-1	CASSQGRGLYNEQFF
TRBV6-5	TRBJ2-3	CASRLAGGPSDTQYF
TRBV7-2	TRBJ2-2	CASSLVRGRVGELFF
TRBV7-8	TRBJ1-5	CASSSLRGRQPQHF
TRBV11-2	TRBJ2-1	CASSLGEWEGSYNEQFF